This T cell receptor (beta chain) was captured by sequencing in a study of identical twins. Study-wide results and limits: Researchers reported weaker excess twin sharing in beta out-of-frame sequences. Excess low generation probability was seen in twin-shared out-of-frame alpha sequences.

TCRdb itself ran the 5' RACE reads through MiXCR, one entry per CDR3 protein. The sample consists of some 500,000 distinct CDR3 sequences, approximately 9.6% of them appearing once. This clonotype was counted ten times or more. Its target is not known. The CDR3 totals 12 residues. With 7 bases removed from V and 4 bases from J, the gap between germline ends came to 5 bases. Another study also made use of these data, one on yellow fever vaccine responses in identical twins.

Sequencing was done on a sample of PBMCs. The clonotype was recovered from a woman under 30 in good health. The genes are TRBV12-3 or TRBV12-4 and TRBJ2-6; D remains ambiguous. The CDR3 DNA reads TGTGCCAGCACCTCCGGGGCCAACGTCCTGACTTTC. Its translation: CASTSGANVLTF.